These 12 T cell receptor beta chains were all obtained from the same sample, sequenced in a study of OX40 agonist ivuxolimab in advanced cancers. Using immunoSEQ multiplex PCR, the repertoire was profiled, and TCRdb retains in-frame clones only, with some absent. Of approximately 83,000 clones in the sample, over 70% were seen once. The material was CD4+ or CD8+ T cells sorted from blood, obtained in a trial of the OX40 agonist ivuxolimab. These receptors originate from an adult with an advanced solid tumor such as melanoma, head and neck, liver or kidney cancer.

This chain links TRBV5-4 with TRBJ2-3; 10 bases are shared with TRBD2. The CDR3 loop spans 16 amino acids. V trimming: 3 bases; J trimming: 2 bases; junction bases outside the gene matches: 6. Looked up from germline, CDR1 is SGHNT and CDR2 is YYREEE (reference sequence). The CDR3 is CASSSPLAGDTDTQYF. Here the CDR3 DNA reads TGTGCCAGCAGCTCCCCGCTAGCGGGAGACACAGATACGCAGTATTTT.

A single count supports this clone. The genes are TRBV4-2 and TRBJ2-2; TRBD2 aligns across 10 bases. CDR3 length equals 20 residues. Unmatched junction bases numbered 10, after V lost 0 bases and J lost 0 bases. Per germline, CDR1 LGHNA and CDR2 YNFKEQ. The CDR3 is CASSQDGLAGEGPNTGELFF. CDR3 coding DNA: TGTGCCAGCAGCCAAGATGGGCTAGCGGGAGAGGGCCCGAACACCGGGGAGCTGTTTTTT.

About this clone itself: At one end the junction does not follow the germline gene, possibly because of a read error. This sequence joins TRBV27 and TRBJ2-3, with 9 bases matching TRBD2. The CDR3 runs 13 residues. Germline V gene sequence: CDR1 MNHEY, CDR2 SMNVEV (reference sequence). The DNA for the CDR3 is TGTGCCAGCAAAGGGACTAGCAGAGATACGCAGTATTTT. Protein: CASKGTSRDTQYF.

This chain connects TRBV7-9 to TRBJ2-4, with D hard to call. The CDR3 is 15 amino acids. The V end was cut by 0 bases, the J end by 1 base, with 7 bases between. Per the germline V gene, CDR1 is SEHNR and CDR2 is FQNEAQ (reference sequence). CDR3 loop: CASSLAGLAKNIQYF. The CDR3 bases are TGTGCCAGCAGCTTAGCGGGGTTGGCCAAAAACATTCAGTACTTC.

This chain uses TRBV14 with TRBJ2-3; D remains ambiguous. V shed 2 bases and J shed 4 bases, with 13 bases lying between them. Germline CDR1 reads SGHDN; CDR2 reads FVKESK. The CDR3 is 15 residues long. CDR3 region: CASSQRRWVPDTQYF. For the CDR3, the DNA is TGTGCCAGCAGCCAAAGGCGTTGGGTCCCAGATACGCAGTATTTT.

The chain has TRBV11-2 and TRBJ1-3, with D hard to call. The germline V and J ends were trimmed by 5 bases and 12 bases, with 14 bases remaining between them. CDR1 is SGHAT, CDR2 FQNNGV, per germline. This CDR3 comprises 12 residues. Here the CDR3 DNA reads TGTGCCAGCAGCCCGGGCATTCAGTTCATATATTTT. Its protein product is CASSPGIQFIYF.

The chain links TRBV2 to TRBJ2-1, with D unclear. The germline gives CDR1 SNHLY, CDR2 FYNNEI. Trimming took off 1 base at V and 8 bases at J, with 15 bases between the two ends. The CDR3 is 15 amino acids. The CDR3 region is CASSEGRTVGDEQFF. The CDR3 DNA reads TGTGCCAGCAGTGAAGGTCGGACCGTCGGCGATGAGCAGTTCTTC.

This clone was picked up a small number of times. The CDR3 loop reads CASSSRPSNQPQHF. DNA of the CDR3: TGTGCCAGCAGCTCACGACCTAGCAATCAGCCCCAGCATTTT. The chain employs TRBV7-6 and TRBJ1-5; D is unresolved. The germline gives CDR1 SGHVS, CDR2 FNYEAQ. CDR3 size: 14 residues. Deletions cut 4 bases from V and 0 bases from J, with 7 bases between.

J is TRBJ1-1 and V is TRBV19; TRBD1 aligns across 8 bases. Trimming took 5 bases from V and 5 from J; bases not matched to a gene: 19. The CDR3 totals 18 residues. Germline V gene data show CDR1 as LNHDA and CDR2 as SQIVND (reference sequence). The chain's CDR3 is CASSSIPLWTGRVTEAFF. The CDR3 bases are TGTGCCAGTAGTTCTATCCCTTTATGGACAGGGAGGGTTACTGAAGCTTTCTTT.

V usage is TRBV7-2 and J usage is TRBJ1-1; D possibly corresponds to TRBD1 (6 bases). The CDR3 totals 11 residues. Looked up from germline, CDR1 is SGHTA and CDR2 is FQGNSA. Trimming took off 5 bases at V and 8 bases at J, with 9 bases between the two ends. CDR3 protein: CASSRGQEAFF. CDR3 coding DNA: TGTGCCAGCAGCCGTGGACAGGAAGCTTTCTTT. Full variable domain (outside the CDR3, taken from reference TRBV7-2 and TRBJ1-1): GAGVSQSPSNKVTEKGKDVELRCDPISGHTALYWYRQSLGQGLEFLIYFQGNSAPDKSGLPSDRFSAERTGGSVSTLTIQRTQQEDSAVYLCASSRGQEAFFGQGTRLTVV.

V usage is TRBV18 and J usage is TRBJ2-7; a possible D gene is TRBD2 (6 bases). Germline CDR1 KGHSH, CDR2 LQKENI. V gave up 4 bases and J gave up 3 bases, with 22 bases separating them. CDR3 size: 17 residues. CDR3 in amino acids: CASSRLLPTRENYEQYF. CDR3 DNA: TGTGCCAGCTCACGACTACTACCGACGCGGGAAAACTACGAGCAGTACTTC.

The chain has TRBV29-1 and TRBJ1-6; a weak D match, TRBD1 (6 bases). The V gene's germline CDR1 is SQVTM and CDR2 ANQGSEA. The CDR3 has 13 amino acids. V was pared by 5 bases and J by 4 bases, with 9 bases between. CDR3 sequence (DNA): TGCAGCGTTCGACAGGATTATAATTCACCCCTCCACTTT. It codes for CSVRQDYNSPLHF.